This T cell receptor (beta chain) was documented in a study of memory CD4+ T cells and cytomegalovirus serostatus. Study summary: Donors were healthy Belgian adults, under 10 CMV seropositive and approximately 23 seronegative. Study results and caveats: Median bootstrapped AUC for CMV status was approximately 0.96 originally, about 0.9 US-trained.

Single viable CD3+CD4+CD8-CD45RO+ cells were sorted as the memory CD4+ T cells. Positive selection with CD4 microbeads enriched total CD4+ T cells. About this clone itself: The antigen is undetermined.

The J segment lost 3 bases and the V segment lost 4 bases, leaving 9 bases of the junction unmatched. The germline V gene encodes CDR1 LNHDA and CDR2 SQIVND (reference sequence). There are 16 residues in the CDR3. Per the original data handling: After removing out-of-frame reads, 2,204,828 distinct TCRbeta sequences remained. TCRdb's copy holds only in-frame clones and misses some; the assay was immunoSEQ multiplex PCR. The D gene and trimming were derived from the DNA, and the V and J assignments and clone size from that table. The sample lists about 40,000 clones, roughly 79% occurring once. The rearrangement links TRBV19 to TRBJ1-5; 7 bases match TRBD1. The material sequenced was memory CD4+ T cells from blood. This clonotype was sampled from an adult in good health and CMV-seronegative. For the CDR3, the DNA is TGTGCCAGTAGTACCCGGACAGGAGCGTTCAATCAGCCCCAGCATTTT. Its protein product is CASSTRTGAFNQPQHF.